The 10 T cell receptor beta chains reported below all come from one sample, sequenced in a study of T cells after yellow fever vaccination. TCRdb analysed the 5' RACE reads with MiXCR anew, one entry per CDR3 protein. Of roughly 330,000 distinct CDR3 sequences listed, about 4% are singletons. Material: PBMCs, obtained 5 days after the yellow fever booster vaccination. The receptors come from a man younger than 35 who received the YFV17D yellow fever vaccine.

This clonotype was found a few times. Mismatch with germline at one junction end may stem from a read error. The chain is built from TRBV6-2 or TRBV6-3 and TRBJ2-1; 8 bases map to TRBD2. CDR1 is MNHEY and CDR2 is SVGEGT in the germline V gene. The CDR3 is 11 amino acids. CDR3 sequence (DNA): TGTGCCAGCAGTTCGGGACTAGGCCCCATCTTC. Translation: CASSSGLGPIF.

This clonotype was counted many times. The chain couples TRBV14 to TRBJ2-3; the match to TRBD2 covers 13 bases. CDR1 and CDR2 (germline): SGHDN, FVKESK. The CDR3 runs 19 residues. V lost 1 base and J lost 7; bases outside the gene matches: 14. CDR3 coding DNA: TGTGCCAGCAGCCAAGCCCCCCGGAGACTAGCGGGGGGCCGGAATACGCAGTATTTT. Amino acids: CASSQAPRRLAGGRNTQYF.

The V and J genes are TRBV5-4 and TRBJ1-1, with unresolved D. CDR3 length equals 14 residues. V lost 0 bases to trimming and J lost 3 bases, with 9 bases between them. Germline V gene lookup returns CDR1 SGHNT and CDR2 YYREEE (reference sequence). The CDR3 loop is CASSLEWRDTEAFF. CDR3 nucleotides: TGTGCCAGCAGCTTGGAGTGGAGGGACACTGAAGCTTTCTTT.

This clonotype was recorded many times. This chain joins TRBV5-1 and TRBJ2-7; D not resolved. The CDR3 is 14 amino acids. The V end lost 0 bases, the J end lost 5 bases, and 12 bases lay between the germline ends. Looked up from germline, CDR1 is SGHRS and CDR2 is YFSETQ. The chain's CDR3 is CASSLVASDNEQYF. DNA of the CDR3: TGCGCCAGCAGCTTGGTTGCGTCAGACAACGAGCAGTACTTC.

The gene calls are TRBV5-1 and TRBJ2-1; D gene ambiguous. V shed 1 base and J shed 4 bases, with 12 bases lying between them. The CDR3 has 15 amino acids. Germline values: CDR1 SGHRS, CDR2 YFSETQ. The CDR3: CASSLLGSVYNEQFF. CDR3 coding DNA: TGCGCCAGCAGCTTGCTGGGATCGGTTTACAATGAGCAGTTCTTC.

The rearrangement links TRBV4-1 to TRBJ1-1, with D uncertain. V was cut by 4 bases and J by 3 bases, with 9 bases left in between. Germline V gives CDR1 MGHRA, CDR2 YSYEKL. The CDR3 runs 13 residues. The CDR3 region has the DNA TGCGCCAGCAGCCCTTACATATACACTGAAGCTTTCTTT. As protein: CASSPYIYTEAFF.

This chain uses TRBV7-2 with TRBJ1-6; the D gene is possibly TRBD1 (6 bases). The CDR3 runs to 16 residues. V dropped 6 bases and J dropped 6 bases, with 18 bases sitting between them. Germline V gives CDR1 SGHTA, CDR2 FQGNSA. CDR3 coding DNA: TGTGCCAGCAGAACACCGGGCCCCAGGGGTAATTCACCCCTCCACTTT. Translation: CASRTPGPRGNSPLHF.

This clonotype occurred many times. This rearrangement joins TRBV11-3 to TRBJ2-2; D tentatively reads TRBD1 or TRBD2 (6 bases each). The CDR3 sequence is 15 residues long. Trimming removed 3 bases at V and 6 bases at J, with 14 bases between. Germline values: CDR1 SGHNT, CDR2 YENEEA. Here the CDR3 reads CASSFPGAGSGELFF. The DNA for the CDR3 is TGTGCCAGCAGCTTTCCGGGGGCCGGGTCCGGGGAGCTGTTTTTT. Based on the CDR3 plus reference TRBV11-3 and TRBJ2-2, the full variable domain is EAGVVQSPRYKIIEKKQPVAFWCNPISGHNTLYWYLQNLGQGPELLIRYENEEAVDDSQLPKDRFSAERLKGVDSTLKIQPAELGDSAVYLCASSFPGAGSGELFFGEGSRLTVL.

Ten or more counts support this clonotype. CDR3 sequence reads: CSARDLGQDTGELFF. CDR3 sequence (DNA): TGCAGTGCTAGAGATTTGGGACAGGACACCGGGGAGCTGTTTTTT. The rearrangement joins TRBV20-1 to TRBJ2-2, with 8 bases fitting TRBD1. This CDR3 region has 15 residues. Trimming cost V 0 bases and J 3 bases; bases outside gene matches: 3. Germline V gene data show CDR1 as DFQATT and CDR2 as SNEGSKA (reference sequence).

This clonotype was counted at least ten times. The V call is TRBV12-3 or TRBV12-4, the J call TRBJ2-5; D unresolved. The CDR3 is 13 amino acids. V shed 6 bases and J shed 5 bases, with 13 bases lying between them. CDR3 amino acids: CASRNPKWETQYF. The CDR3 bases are TGTGCCAGCAGAAACCCAAAGTGGGAGACCCAGTACTTC.